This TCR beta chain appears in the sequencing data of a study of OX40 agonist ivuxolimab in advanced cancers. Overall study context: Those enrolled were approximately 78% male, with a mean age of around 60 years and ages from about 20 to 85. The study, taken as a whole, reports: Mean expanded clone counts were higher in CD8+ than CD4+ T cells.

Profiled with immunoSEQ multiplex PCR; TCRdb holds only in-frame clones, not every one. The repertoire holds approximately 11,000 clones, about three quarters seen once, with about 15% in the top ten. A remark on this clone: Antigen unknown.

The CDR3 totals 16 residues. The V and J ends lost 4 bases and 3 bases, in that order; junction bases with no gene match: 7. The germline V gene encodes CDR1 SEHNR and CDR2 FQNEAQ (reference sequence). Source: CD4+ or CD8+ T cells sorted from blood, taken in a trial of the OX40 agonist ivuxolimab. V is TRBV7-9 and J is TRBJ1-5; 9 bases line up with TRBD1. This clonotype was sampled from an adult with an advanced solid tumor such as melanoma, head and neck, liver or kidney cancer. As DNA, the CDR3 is TGTGCCAGCAGCTCAACCGGGACAGGGCTCAATCAGCCCCAGCATTTT. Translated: CASSSTGTGLNQPQHF.